One sample yielded the 10 T cell receptor beta chains listed below, sequenced in a study of regulatory T cells in long-lasting Graves disease. Investigators prepared the TCR beta libraries by applying iRepertoire HTBI primers and Arm-PCR of CDR3 regions. TCRdb used MiXCR to reprocess the multiplex PCR reads, holding one entry per CDR3 protein. The sample lists more than 650,000 distinct CDR3 sequences, around 30% seen once, with 42% in the top ten. Time point specified: persistent/refractory GD, antithyroid drugs over 5 years with positive TRAb. The TCR library used RNA extracted from PBMCs. Material: peripheral blood mononuclear cells (PBMCs), obtained when the disease was refractory, from a patient treated with antithyroid drugs. The receptors stem from a female donor with Graves disease.

The chain joins TRBV29-1 to TRBJ2-1; 11 bases fit TRBD2. V lost 4 bases and J lost 2; bases outside the gene matches: 13. The CDR3 loop spans 18 amino acids. Germline loops: CDR1 SQVTM, CDR2 ANQGSEA. In nucleotides, the CDR3 is TGCAGCGTTGGGAGGGCTAGCGGGAGGAACCCCCCCTACAATGAGCAGTTCTTC. It codes for CSVGRASGRNPPYNEQFF.

The chain is built from TRBV5-8 and TRBJ2-5; TRBD1 matches at 7 bases. The CDR3 spans 13 residues. The germline V gene has CDR1 SGHTS and CDR2 YDEGEE. V was pared by 5 bases and J by 2 bases, with 3 bases of the junction left unmatched. CDR3 bases: TGTGCCAGCAGAGAACAGGGGCAAGAGACCCAGTACTTC. This sequence encodes CASREQGQETQYF.

This chain connects TRBV10-3 to TRBJ2-4; D is possibly TRBD2 (6 bases). Germline V lookup: CDR1 ENHRY, CDR2 SYGVKD. The CDR3 is 15 amino acids. The V and J ends lost 0 bases and 4 bases respectively, with 10 bases between them. CDR3 DNA sequence: TGTGCCATCAGTGAGTCGGGGGGAAAGAAAAACATTCAGTACTTC. Translating it yields CAISESGGKKNIQYF.

The table lists this clonotype with many counts. This chain links TRBV20-1 with TRBJ2-5; D assignment may be TRBD1 or TRBD2 (6 bases each). Germline CDR1 is DFQATT and CDR2 is SNEGSKA (reference sequence). This CDR3 is built from 12 residues. This CDR3 is CSPKQGGETQYF. DNA of the CDR3: TGCAGCCCCAAACAGGGAGGAGAGACCCAGTACTTC.

The chain employs TRBV28 and TRBJ1-5, with TRBD1 identical over 7 bases. Germline-derived CDR1 and CDR2 are MDHEN and SYDVKM. V gave up 7 bases and J gave up 7 bases; unmatched junction bases: 10. The CDR3 has 14 residues. The CDR3 sequence is CASIVRGNGQPQHF. In DNA, the CDR3 is TGTGCCAGCATCGTCAGGGGGAATGGGCAGCCCCAGCATTTT.

The chain couples TRBV14 to TRBJ1-1; D is uncertain. This CDR3 comprises 15 residues. Trimming removed 0 bases at V and 6 bases at J, with 14 bases between. In germline, CDR1 is SGHDN, CDR2 FVKESK. CDR3 nucleotides: TGTGCCAGCAGCCAAGAAATCCGGGGTATCTCTGAAGCTTTCTTT. This encodes CASSQEIRGISEAFF.

The chain combines TRBV6-6 with TRBJ2-7; 9 bases are a match to TRBD1. The CDR3 extends over 15 amino acids. From germline, CDR1 is MNHNY and CDR2 SVGAGI (reference sequence). With V trimmed by 0 bases and J by 4 bases, 4 bases remained unmatched. The CDR3 spells CASSYSTGQGYEQYF. The CDR3 coding sequence is TGTGCCAGCAGTTACTCGACGGGACAGGGTTACGAGCAGTACTTC.

This clonotype was seen many times. This chain uses TRBV30 with TRBJ2-5, with TRBD1 matching 8 bases. CDR3 length: 14 amino acids. J lost 5 bases, V lost 0 bases, and 5 bases had no gene match. In germline, CDR1 is GTSNPN, CDR2 SVGIG (reference sequence). In DNA, the CDR3 is TGTGCCTGGAGTGTACCCAGGGGGCTGGAGACCCAGTACTTC. This codes for CAWSVPRGLETQYF.

The chain joins TRBV3-1 to TRBJ1-1; 10 bases are shared with TRBD1. The J segment lost 0 bases and the V segment lost 5 bases, leaving 9 bases of the junction unmatched. The germline gives CDR1 LGHDT, CDR2 YNNKEL (reference sequence). The CDR3 sequence is 17 residues long. The CDR3 reads CASSFRTGGPMNTEAFF. The CDR3 DNA reads as TGTGCCAGCAGCTTCCGGACAGGGGGGCCTATGAACACTGAAGCTTTCTTT.

This clonotype has a handful of counts. V and J are TRBV20-1 and TRBJ1-1; 7 nucleotides line up with TRBD1. The CDR3 has 16 amino acids. Germline loops: CDR1 DFQATT, CDR2 SNEGSKA (reference sequence). The junction had 14 bases not matched to a gene; V was cut back by 3 bases and J by 4 bases. The CDR3 region has the DNA TGCAGTGCTAGGCCCGGGACAGCTCCGGGGGGCACTGAAGCTTTCTTT. It codes for CSARPGTAPGGTEAFF.